This T cell receptor (beta chain) was sequenced during a study of technical replicates of blood from a handful of donors. Here immunoSEQ multiplex PCR was the method, and the copy in TCRdb shows in-frame clones only, minus some. The sample lists tens of thousands of clones, around 97% occurring once. This clone has a single count. There are 14 residues in the CDR3. Germline-derived CDR1 and CDR2 are MDHEN and SYDVKM. Trimming removed 6 bases at V and 7 bases at J, with 16 bases between. The chain is built from TRBV28 and TRBJ1-5; D might be TRBD1 (6 bases). The receptor comes from a human donor in good health. Source material: T cells isolated from PBMCs. CDR3 coding DNA: TGTGCCAGCAGCGAAGGGGGGGCAGGGCAGCCCCAGCATTTT. The encoded protein is CASSEGGAGQPQHF. The whole variable domain, remainder taken from reference TRBV28 and TRBJ1-5, is DVKVTQSSRYLVKRTGEKVFLECVQDMDHENMFWYRQDPGLGLRLIYFSYDVKMKEKGDIPEGYSVSREKKERFSLILESASTNQTSMYLCASSEGGAGQPQHFGDGTRLSIL.